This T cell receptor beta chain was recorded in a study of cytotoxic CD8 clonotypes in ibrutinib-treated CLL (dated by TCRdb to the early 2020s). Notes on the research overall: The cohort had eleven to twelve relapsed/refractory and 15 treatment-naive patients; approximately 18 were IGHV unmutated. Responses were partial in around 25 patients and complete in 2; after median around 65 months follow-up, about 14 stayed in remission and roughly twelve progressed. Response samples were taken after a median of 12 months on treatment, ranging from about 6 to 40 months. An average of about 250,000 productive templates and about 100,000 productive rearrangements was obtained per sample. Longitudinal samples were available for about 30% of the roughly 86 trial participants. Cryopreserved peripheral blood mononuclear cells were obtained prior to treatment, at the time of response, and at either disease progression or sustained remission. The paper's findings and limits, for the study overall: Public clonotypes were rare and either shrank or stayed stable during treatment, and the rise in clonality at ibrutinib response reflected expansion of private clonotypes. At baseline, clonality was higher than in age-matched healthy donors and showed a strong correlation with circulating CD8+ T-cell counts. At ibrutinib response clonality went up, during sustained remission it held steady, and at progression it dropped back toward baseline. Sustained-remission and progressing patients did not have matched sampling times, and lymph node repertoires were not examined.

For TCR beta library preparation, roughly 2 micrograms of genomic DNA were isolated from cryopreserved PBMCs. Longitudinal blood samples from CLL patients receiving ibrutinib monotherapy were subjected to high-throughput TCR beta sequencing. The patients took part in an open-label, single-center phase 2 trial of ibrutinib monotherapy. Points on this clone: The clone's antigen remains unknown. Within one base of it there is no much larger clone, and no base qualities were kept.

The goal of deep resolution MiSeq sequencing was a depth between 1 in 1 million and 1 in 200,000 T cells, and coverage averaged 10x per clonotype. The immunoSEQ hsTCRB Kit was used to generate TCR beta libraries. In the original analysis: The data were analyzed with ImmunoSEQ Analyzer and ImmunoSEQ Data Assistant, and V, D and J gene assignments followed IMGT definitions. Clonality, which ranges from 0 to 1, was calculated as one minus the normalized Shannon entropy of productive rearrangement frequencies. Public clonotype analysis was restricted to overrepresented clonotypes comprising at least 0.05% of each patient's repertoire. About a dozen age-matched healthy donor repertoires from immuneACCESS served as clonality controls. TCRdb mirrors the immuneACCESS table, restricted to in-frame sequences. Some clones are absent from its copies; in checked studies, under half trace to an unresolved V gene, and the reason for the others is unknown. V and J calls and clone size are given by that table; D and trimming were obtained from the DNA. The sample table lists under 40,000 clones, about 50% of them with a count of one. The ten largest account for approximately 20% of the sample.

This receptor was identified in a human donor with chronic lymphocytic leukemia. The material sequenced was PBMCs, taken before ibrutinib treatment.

This receptor has the CDR3 CASSLVQGARGYTF. Here is the DNA: TGTGCCAGCAGCTTGGTTCAGGGGGCGAGGGGCTACACCTTC. This chain is built from TRBV5-5 and TRBJ1-2, with 8 bases matching TRBD1. Unmatched junction bases come to 6, with V trimmed by 0 bases and J by 8 bases. Via the germline V gene (reference sequence), CDR1 is SGHKS and CDR2 YYEKEE. From the cysteine up to the phenylalanine, the CDR3 has a length of 14 residues. Of all the DNA, just the CDR3 is kept, 42 bases in frame from base 1.